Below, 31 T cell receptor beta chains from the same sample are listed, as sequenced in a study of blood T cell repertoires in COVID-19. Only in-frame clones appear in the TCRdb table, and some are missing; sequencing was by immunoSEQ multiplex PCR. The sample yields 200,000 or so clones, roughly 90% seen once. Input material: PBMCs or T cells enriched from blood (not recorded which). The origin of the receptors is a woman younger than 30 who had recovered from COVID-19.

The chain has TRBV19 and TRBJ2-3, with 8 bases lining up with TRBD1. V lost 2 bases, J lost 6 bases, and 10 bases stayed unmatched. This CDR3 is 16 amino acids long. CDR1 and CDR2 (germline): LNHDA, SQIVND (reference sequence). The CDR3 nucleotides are TGTGCCAGTAGTATATCTAGCAGGGGGCTAGGGGATACGCAGTATTTT. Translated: CASSISSRGLGDTQYF. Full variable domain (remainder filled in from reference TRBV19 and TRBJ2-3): DGGITQSPKYLFRKEGQNVTLSCEQNLNHDAMYWYRQDPGQGLRLIYYSQIVNDFQKGDIAEGYSVSREKKESFPLTVTSAQKNPTAFYLCASSISSRGLGDTQYFGPGTRLTVL.

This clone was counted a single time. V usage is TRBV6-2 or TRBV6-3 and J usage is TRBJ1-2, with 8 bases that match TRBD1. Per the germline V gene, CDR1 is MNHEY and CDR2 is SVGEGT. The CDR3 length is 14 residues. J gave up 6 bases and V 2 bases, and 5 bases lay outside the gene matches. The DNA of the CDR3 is TGTGCCAGCAGTTACATCACAGGGGGGCATGGCTACACCTTC. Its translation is CASSYITGGHGYTF.

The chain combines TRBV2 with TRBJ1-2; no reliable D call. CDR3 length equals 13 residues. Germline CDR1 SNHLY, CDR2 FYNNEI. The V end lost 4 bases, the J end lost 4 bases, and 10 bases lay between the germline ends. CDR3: CASSVSLTYGYTF. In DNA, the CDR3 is TGTGCCAGCAGTGTTAGCTTGACCTATGGCTACACCTTC.

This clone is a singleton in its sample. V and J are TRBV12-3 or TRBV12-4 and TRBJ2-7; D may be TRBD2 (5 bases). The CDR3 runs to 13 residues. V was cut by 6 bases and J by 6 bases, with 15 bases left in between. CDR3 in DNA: TGTGCCAGCAGCTTGGAGGTGGCAGGCGAGCAGTACTTC. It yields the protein CASSLEVAGEQYF.

CDR3 sequence reads: CASSSRQGSNQPQHF. CDR3 nucleotide sequence: TGTGCCAGCAGCTCCCGGCAGGGAAGCAATCAGCCCCAGCATTTT. The V call is TRBV5-8, the J call TRBJ1-5; TRBD1 is a possible D gene (5 bases). V lost 3 bases and J lost 1, with 11 bases in between. Germline V lookup: CDR1 SGHTS, CDR2 YDEGEE. This CDR3 has 15 residues. Full variable domain (remainder filled in from reference TRBV5-8 and TRBJ1-5): EAGVTQSPTHLIKTRGQQATLRCSPISGHTSVYWYQQALGLGLQFLLWYDEGEERNRGNFPPRFSGRQFPNYSSELNVNALELEDSALYLCASSSRQGSNQPQHFGDGTRLSIL.

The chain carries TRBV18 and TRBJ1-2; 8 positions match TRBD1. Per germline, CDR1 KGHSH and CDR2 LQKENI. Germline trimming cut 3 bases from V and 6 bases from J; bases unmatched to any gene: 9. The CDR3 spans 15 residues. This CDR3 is CASSPKDRAGDGYTF. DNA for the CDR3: TGTGCCAGCTCACCCAAGGACAGGGCGGGGGATGGCTACACCTTC.

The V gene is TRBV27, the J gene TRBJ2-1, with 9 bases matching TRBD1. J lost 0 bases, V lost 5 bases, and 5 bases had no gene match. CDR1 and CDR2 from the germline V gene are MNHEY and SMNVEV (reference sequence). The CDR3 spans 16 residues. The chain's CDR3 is CASSDRGFSSYNEQFF. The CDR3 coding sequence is TGTGCCAGCAGTGACAGGGGGTTTAGCTCCTACAATGAGCAGTTCTTC.

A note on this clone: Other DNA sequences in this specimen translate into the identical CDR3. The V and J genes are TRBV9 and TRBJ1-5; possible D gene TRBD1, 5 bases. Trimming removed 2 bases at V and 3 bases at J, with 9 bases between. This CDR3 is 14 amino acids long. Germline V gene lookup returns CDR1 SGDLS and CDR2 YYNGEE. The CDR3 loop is CASSVDSSNQPQHF. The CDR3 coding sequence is TGTGCCAGCAGCGTCGACAGCTCCAATCAGCCCCAGCATTTT.

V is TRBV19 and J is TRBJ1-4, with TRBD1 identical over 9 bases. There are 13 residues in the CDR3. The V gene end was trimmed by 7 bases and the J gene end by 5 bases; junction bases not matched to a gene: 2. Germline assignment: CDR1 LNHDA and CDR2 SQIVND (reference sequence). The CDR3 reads CASTGTGNEKLFF. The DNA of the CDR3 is TGTGCCAGTACTGGGACAGGGAATGAAAAACTGTTTTTT.

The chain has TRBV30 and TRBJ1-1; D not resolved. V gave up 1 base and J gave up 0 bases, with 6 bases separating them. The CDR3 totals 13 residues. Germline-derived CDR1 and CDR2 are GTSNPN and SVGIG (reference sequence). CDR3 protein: CAWSDGVNTEAFF. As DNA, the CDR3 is TGTGCCTGGAGTGACGGGGTGAACACTGAAGCTTTCTTT.

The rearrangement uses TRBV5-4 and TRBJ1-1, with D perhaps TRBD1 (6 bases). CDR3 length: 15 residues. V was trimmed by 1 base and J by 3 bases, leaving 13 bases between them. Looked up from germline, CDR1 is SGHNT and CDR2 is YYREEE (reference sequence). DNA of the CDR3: TGTGCCAGCAGCTTGCCGGACAGCCTCGACACTGAAGCTTTCTTT. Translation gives CASSLPDSLDTEAFF.

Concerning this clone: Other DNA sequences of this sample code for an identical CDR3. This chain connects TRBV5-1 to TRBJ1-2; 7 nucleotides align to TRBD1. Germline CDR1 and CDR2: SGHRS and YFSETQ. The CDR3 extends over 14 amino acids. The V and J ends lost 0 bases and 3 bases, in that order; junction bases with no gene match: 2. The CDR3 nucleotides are TGCGCCAGCAGCTTGGGCCAGGGGGACTATGGCTACACCTTC. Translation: CASSLGQGDYGYTF.

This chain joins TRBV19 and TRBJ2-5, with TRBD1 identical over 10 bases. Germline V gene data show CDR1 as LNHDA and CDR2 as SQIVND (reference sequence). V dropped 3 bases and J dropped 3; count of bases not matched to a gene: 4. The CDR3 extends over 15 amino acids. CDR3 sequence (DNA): TGTGCCAGTAGTATTTCTGGACAGGGGGAAGAGACCCAGTACTTC. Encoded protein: CASSISGQGEETQYF.

The CDR3 region has the DNA TGTGCCAGCAGCGTAGTTTGGGGGGCCTACAATGAGCAGTTCTTC. Residues: CASSVVWGAYNEQFF. The chain links TRBV9 to TRBJ2-1; TRBD2 might be the D (6 bases). The V gene lost 0 bases and the J gene lost 2 bases, with 9 bases spanning the gap. Germline CDR1 and CDR2: SGDLS and YYNGEE. This CDR3 has 15 amino acids.

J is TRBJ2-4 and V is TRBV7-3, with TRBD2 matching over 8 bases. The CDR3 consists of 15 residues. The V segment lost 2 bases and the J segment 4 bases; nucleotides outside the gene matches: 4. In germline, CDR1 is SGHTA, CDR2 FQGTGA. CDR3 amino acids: CASSLVRGEKNIQYF. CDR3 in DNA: TGTGCCAGCAGCTTAGTGCGGGGGGAGAAAAACATTCAGTACTTC.

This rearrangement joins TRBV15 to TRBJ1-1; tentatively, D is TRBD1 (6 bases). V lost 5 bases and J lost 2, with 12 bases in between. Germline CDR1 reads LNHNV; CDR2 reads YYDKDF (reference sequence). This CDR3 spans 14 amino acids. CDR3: CATSGDRSNTEAFF. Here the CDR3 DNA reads TGTGCCACCAGCGGTGACAGGTCCAACACTGAAGCTTTCTTT.

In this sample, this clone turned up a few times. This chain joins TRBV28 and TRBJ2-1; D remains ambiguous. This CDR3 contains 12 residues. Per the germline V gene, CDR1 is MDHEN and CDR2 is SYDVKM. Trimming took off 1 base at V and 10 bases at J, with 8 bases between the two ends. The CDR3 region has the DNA TGTGCCAGCAGTTTATCTTCCAGAGAGCAGTTCTTC. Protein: CASSLSSREQFF.

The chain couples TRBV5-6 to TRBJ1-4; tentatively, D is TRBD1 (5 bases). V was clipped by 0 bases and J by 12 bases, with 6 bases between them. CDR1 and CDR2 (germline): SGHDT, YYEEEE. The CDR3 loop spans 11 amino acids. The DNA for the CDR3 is TGTGCCAGCAGCTTGGGCAGGGAACTGTTTTTT. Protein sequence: CASSLGRELFF. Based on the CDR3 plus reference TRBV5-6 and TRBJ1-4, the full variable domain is DAGVTQSPTHLIKTRGQQVTLRCSPKSGHDTVSWYQQALGQGPQFIFQYYEEEERQRGNFPDRFSGHQFPNYSSELNVNALLLGDSALYLCASSLGRELFFGSGTQLSVL.

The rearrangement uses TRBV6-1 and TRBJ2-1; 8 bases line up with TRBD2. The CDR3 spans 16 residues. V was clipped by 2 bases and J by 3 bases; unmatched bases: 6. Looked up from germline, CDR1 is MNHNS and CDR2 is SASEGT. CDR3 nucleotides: TGTGCCAGCAGTGAATATGGCGGGGGGCTCTACAATGAGCAGTTCTTC. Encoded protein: CASSEYGGGLYNEQFF.

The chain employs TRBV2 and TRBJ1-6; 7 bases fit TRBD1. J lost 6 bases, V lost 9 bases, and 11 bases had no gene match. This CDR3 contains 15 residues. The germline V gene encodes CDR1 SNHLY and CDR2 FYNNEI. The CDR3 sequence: CARGTEKRLNSPLHF. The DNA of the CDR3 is TGTGCCAGGGGGACAGAGAAAAGGCTTAATTCACCCCTCCACTTT.

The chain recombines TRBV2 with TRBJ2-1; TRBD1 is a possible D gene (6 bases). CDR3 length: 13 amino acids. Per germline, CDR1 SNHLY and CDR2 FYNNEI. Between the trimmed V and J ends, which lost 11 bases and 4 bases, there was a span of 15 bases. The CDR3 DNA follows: TGTGCCGGGACCGGGACACTGTACAATGAGCAGTTCTTC. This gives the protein CAGTGTLYNEQFF. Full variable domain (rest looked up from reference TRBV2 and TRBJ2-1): EPEVTQTPSHQVTQMGQEVILRCVPISNHLYFYWYRQILGQKVEFLVSFYNNEISEKSEIFDDQFSVERPDGSNFTLKIRSTKLEDSAMYFCAGTGTLYNEQFFGPGTRLTVL.

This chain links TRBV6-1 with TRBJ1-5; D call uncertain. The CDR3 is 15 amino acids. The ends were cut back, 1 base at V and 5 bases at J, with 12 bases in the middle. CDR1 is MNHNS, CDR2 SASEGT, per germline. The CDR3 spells CASSEGPGLYQPQHF. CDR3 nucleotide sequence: TGTGCCAGCAGTGAAGGGCCGGGATTATATCAGCCCCAGCATTTT.

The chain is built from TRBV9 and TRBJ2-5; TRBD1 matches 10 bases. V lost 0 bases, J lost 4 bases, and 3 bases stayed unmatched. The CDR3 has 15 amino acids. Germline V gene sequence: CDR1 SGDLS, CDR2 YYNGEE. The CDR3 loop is CASSVDGQGGETQYF. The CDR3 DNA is TGTGCCAGCAGCGTAGATGGACAGGGGGGAGAGACCCAGTACTTC.

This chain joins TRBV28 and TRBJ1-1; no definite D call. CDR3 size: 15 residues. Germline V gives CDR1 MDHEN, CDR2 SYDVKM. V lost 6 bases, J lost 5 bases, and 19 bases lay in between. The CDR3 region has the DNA TGTGCCAGCAGCTCGCTGTCTTGGCCAAAAACTGAAGCTTTCTTT. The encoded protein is CASSSLSWPKTEAFF. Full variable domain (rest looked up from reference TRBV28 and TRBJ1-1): DVKVTQSSRYLVKRTGEKVFLECVQDMDHENMFWYRQDPGLGLRLIYFSYDVKMKEKGDIPEGYSVSREKKERFSLILESASTNQTSMYLCASSSLSWPKTEAFFGQGTRLTVV.

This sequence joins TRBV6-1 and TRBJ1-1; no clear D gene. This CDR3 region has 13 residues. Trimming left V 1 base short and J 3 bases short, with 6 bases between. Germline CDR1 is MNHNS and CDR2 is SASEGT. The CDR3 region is CASSEVRDTEAFF. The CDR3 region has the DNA TGTGCCAGCAGTGAAGTGAGGGACACTGAAGCTTTCTTT.

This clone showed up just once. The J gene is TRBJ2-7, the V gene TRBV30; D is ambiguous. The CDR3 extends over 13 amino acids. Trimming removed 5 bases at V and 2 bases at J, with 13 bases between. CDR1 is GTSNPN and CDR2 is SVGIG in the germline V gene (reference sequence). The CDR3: CAWDDGLAYEQYF. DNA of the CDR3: TGTGCCTGGGACGACGGGTTAGCCTACGAGCAGTACTTC.

This CDR3 is CASSQDQGESSGYTF. In DNA form, the CDR3 reads TGTGCCAGCAGCCAAGATCAGGGGGAATCGAGTGGCTACACCTTC. The rearrangement uses TRBV3-1 (or the pseudogene TRBV3-2) and TRBJ1-2; 7 nucleotides line up with TRBD1. Germline V gene sequence: CDR1 LGHDT, CDR2 YNNKEL (reference sequence). The V segment lost 0 bases and the J segment 7 bases; nucleotides outside the gene matches: 8. This CDR3 has 15 residues.

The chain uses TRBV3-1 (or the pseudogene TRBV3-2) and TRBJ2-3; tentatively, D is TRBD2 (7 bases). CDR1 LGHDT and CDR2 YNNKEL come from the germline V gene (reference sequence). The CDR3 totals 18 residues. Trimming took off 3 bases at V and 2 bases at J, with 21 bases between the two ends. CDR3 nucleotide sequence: TGTGCCAGCAGCCACAAGGGTTGGGGGGGCAACCCCACAGATACGCAGTATTTT. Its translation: CASSHKGWGGNPTDTQYF.

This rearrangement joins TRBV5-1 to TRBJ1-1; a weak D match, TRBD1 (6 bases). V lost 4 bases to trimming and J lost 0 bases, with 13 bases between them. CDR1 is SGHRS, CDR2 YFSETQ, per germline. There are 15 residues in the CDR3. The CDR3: CASSPTGQMNTEAFF. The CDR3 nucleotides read TGCGCCAGCAGCCCGACAGGCCAGATGAACACTGAAGCTTTCTTT.

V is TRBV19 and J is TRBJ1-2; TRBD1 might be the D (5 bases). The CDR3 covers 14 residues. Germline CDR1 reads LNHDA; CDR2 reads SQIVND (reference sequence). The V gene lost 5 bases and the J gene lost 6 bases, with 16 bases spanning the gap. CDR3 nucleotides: TGTGCCAGTAGTCCCGCCAGGGCGAGGAATGGCTACACCTTC. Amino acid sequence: CASSPARARNGYTF.

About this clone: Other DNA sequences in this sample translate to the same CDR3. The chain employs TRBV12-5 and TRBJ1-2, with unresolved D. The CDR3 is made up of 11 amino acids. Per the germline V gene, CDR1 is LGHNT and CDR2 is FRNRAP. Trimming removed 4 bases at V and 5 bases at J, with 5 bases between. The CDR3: CASGSLYGYTF. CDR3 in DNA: TGTGCTAGTGGTTCCCTATATGGCTACACCTTC.